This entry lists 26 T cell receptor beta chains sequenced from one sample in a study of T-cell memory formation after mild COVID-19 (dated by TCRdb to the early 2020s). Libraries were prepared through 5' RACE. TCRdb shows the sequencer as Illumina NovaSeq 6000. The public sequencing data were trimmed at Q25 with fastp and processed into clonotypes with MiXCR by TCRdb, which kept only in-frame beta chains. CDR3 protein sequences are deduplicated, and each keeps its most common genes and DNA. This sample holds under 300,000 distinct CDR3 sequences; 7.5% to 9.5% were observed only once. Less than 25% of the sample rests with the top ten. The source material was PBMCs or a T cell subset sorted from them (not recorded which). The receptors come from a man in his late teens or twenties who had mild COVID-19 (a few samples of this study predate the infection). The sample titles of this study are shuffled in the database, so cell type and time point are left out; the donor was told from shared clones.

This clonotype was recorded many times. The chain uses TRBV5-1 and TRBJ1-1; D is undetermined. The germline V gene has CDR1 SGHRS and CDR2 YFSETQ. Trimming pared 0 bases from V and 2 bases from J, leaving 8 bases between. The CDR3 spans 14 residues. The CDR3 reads CASSLVRVNTEAFF. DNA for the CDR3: TGCGCCAGCAGCTTGGTAAGGGTAAACACTGAAGCTTTCTTT.

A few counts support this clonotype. In nucleotides, the CDR3 is TGCGCCAGCAGCCAACCCTTACAGGGGGAGGGCGGGGAGCTGTTTTTT. Protein sequence: CASSQPLQGEGGELFF. This rearrangement joins TRBV4-1 to TRBJ2-2; TRBD1 is a possible D gene (8 bases). Trimming removed 2 bases from V and 7 bases from J, with 17 bases in between. The CDR3 has 16 amino acids. CDR1 is MGHRA, CDR2 YSYEKL, per germline.

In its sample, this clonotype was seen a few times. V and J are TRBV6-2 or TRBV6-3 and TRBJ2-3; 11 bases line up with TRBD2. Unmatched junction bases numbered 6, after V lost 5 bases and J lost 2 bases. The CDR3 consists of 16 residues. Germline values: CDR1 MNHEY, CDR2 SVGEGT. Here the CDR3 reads CASSHVAGGNTDTQYF. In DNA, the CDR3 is TGTGCCAGCAGTCACGTAGCGGGGGGGAACACAGATACGCAGTATTTT.

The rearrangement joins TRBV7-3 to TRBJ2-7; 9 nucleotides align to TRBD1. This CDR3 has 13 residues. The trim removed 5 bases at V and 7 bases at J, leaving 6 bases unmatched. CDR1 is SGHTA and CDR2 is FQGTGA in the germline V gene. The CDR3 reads CASSGQGTGEQYF. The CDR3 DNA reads TGTGCCAGCAGCGGACAGGGGACGGGGGAGCAGTACTTC.

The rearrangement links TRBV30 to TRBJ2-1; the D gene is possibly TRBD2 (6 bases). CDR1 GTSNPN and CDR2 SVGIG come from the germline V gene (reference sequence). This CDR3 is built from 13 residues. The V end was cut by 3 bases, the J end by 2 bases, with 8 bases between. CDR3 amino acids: CAWSRTTYNEQFF. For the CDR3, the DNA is TGTGCCTGGAGCCGGACTACCTACAATGAGCAGTTCTTC.

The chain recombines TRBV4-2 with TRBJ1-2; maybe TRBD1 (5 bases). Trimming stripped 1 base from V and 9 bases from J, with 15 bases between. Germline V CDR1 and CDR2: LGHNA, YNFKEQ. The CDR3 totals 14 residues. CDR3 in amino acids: CASSQADSFESYTF. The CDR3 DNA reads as TGTGCCAGCAGCCAAGCTGACAGCTTCGAGAGCTACACCTTC.

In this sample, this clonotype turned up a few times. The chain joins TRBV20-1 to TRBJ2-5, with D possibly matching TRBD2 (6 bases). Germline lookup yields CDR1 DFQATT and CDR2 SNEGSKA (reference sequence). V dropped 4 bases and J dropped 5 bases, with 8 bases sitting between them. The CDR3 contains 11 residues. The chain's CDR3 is CSATGRETQYF. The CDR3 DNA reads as TGCAGTGCTACGGGGAGGGAGACCCAGTACTTC.

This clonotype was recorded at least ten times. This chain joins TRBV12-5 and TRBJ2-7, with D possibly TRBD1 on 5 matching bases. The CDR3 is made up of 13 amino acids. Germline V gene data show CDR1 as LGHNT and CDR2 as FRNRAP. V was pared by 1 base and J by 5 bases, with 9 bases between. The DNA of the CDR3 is TGTGCTAGTGGTTTGGAGGGGTTCAACGAGCAGTACTTC. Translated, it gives CASGLEGFNEQYF.

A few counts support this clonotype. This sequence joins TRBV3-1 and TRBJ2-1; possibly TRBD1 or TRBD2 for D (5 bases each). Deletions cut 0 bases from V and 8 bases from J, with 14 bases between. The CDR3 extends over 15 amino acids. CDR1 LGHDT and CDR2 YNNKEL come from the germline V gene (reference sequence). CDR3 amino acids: CASSQETRGFHEQFF. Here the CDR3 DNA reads TGTGCCAGCAGCCAAGAAACGAGGGGTTTCCATGAGCAGTTCTTC.

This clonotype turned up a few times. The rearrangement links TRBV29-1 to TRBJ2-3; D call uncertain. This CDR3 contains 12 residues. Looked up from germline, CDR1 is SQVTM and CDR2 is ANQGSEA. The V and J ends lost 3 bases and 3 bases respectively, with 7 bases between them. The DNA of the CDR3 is TGCAGCGTTGATTCAGCAACAGATACGCAGTATTTT. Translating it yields CSVDSATDTQYF.

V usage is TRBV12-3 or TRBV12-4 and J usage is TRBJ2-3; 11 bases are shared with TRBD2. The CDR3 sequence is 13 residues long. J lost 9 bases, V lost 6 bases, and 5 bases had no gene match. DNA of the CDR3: TGTGCCAGCAGCACTAGCGGGGGTTGGACGCAGTATTTT. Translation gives CASSTSGGWTQYF.

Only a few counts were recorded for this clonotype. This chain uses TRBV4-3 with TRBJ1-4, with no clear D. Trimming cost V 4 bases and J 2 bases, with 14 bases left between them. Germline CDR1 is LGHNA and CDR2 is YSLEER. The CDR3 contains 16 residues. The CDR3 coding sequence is TGCGCCAGCAGCCCCGGGGTGCCCATTACTAATGAAAAACTGTTTTTT. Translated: CASSPGVPITNEKLFF.

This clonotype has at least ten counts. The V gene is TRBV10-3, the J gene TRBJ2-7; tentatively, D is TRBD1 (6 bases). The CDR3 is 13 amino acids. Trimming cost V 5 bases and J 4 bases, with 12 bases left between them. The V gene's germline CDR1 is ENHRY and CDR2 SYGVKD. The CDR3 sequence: CAISQQGSYEQYV. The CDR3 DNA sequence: TGTGCCATCAGTCAACAGGGTTCTTACGAGCAGTACGTC.

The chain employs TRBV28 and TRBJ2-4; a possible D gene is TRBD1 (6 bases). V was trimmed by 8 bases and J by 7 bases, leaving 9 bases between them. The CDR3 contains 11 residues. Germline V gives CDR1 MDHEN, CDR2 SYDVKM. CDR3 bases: TGTGCCAGCGGCGACAGGAACATTCAGTACTTC. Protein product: CASGDRNIQYF.

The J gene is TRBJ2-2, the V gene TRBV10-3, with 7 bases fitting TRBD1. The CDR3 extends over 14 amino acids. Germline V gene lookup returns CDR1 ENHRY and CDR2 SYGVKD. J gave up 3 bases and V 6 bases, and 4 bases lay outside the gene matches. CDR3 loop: CAIRRQGDTGELFF. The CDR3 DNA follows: TGTGCCATCAGGAGACAGGGAGACACCGGGGAGCTGTTTTTT.

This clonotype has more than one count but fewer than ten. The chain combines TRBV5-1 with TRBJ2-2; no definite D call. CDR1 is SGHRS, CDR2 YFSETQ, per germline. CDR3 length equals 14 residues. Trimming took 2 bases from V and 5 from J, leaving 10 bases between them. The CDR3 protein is CASSFGLRTGELFF. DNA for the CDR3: TGCGCCAGCAGCTTTGGCCTGAGGACCGGGGAGCTGTTTTTT.

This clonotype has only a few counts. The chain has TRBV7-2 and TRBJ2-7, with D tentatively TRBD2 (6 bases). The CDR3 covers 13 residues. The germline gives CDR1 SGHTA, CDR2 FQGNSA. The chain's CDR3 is CASSKQYAGRLDV. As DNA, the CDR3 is TGTGCCAGCAGCAAGCAGTACGCGGGGCGCCTCGACGTC.

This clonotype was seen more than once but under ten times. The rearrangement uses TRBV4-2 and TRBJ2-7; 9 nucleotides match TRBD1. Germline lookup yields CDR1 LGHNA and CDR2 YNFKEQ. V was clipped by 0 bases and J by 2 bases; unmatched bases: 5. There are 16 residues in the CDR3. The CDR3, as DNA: TGTGCCAGCAGCCAAGATCAACGACAGGGGGCCTACGAGCAGTACGTC. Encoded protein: CASSQDQRQGAYEQYV.

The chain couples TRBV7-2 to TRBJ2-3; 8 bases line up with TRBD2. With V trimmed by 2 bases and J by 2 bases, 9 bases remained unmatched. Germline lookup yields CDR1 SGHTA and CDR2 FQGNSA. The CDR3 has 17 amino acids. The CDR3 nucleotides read TGTGCCAGCAGCTTACTTGCCGGGGGGGGTTACACAGATACGCAGTATTTT. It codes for CASSLLAGGGYTDTQYF.

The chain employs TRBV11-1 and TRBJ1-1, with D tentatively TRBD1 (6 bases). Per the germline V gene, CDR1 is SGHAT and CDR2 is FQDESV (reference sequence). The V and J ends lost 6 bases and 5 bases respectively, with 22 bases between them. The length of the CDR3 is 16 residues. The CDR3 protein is CASSPAPGGAQTEAFF. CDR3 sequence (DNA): TGTGCCAGCAGTCCAGCCCCGGGGGGGGCTCAGACTGAAGCTTTCTTT.

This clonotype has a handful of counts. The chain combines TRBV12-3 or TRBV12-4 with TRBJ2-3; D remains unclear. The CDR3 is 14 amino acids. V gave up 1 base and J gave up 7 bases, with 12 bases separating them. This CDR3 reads CASSLGFGRNTQYF. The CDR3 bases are TGTGCCAGCAGTTTAGGGTTCGGGCGTAATACGCAGTATTTT.

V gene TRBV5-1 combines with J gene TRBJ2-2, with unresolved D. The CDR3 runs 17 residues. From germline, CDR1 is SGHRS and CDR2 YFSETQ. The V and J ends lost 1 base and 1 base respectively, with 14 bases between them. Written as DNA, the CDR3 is TGCGCCAGCAGCTTGAGCGTCGGCCTGGGGAACACCGGGGAGCTGTTTTTT. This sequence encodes CASSLSVGLGNTGELFF. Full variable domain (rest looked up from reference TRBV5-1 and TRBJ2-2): KAGVTQTPRYLIKTRGQQVTLSCSPISGHRSVSWYQQTPGQGLQFLFEYFSETQRNKGNFPGRFSGRQFSNSRSEMNVSTLELGDSALYLCASSLSVGLGNTGELFFGEGSRLTVL.

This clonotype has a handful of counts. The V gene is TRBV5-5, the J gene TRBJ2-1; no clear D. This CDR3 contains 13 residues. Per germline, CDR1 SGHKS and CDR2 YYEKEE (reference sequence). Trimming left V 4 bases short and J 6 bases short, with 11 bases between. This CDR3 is CASSLEWVNEQFF. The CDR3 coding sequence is TGTGCCAGCAGCCTAGAGTGGGTCAATGAGCAGTTCTTC.

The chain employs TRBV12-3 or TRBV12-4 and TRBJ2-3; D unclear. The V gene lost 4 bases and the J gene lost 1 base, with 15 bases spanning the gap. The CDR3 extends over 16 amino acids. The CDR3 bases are TGTGCCAGCAGTTCTTTCTTGGGTAAGGGCACAGATACGCAGTATTTT. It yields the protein CASSSFLGKGTDTQYF.

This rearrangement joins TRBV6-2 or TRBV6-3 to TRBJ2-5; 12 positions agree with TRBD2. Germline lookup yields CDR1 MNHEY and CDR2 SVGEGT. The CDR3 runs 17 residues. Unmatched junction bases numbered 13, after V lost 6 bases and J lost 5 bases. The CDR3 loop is CASSPPAGTSGYETQYF. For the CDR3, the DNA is TGTGCCAGCAGCCCCCCGGCGGGGACTAGCGGGTATGAGACCCAGTACTTC.

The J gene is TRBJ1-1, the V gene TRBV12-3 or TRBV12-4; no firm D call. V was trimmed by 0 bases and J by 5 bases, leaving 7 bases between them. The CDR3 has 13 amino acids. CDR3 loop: CASSLARRTEAFF. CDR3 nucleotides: TGTGCCAGCAGTTTAGCGAGGCGGACTGAAGCTTTCTTT.